The 17 T cell receptor beta chains listed next were all sequenced from one sample in a study of radiation and T cells in renal cell carcinoma. Sample time point: blood 4 weeks post-SBRT, at nephrectomy. As for treatment: 15 Gy SBRT to primary tumor, nephrectomy 4 weeks later. TCRdb's copy holds only in-frame clones and misses some; the assay was immunoSEQ multiplex PCR. The sample has about 78,000 clones; about 88% are singletons. Specimen: blood, collected from a patient whose treatment included radiotherapy and nephrectomy. These TCRs come from a woman aged 70-85 years with renal cell carcinoma.

The chain has TRBV11-2 and TRBJ2-7, with D uncertain. The germline gives CDR1 SGHAT, CDR2 FQNNGV. Trimming removed 0 bases at V and 6 bases at J, with 12 bases between. The CDR3 is 14 residues long. CDR3 in amino acids: CASSLESAMPEQYF. DNA for the CDR3: TGTGCCAGCAGCTTAGAGTCGGCAATGCCCGAGCAGTACTTC.

The J gene is TRBJ1-1, the V gene TRBV7-3; 7 bases map to TRBD1. J lost 4 bases, V lost 5 bases, and 7 bases had no gene match. In germline, CDR1 is SGHTA, CDR2 FQGTGA. This CDR3 has 14 amino acids. The chain's CDR3 is CASSPRDRLTEAFF. The CDR3 nucleotides are TGTGCCAGCAGCCCGCGGGACAGACTCACTGAAGCTTTCTTT. Complete variable domain (other parts from reference TRBV7-3 and TRBJ1-1): GAGVSQTPSNKVTEKGKYVELRCDPISGHTALYWYRQSLGQGPEFLIYFQGTGAADDSGLPNDRFFAVRPEGSVSTLKIQRTERGDSAVYLCASSPRDRLTEAFFGQGTRLTVV.

The chain couples TRBV19 to TRBJ2-7; no definite D call. CDR1 and CDR2 (germline): LNHDA, SQIVND (reference sequence). Trimming removed 3 bases at V and 0 bases at J, with 6 bases between. This CDR3 comprises 13 residues. The CDR3 DNA reads TGTGCCAGTAGTATCTTCCACTCCTACGAGCAGTACTTC. It translates to CASSIFHSYEQYF.

This chain uses TRBV5-4 with TRBJ2-5, with a tentative D call TRBD2 (5 bases). Matching the DNA end better, TRBJ2-7 makes the J call doubtful. Germline-derived CDR1 and CDR2 are SGHNT and YYREEE (reference sequence). This CDR3 is 12 amino acids long. CDR3 residues: CASSSGSYEQYF. In DNA form, the CDR3 reads TGTGCCAGCAGCTCGGGGTCCTACGAGCAGTACTTC.

The chain has TRBV19 and TRBJ1-5; D unclear. The CDR3 runs 14 residues. Germline V gene lookup returns CDR1 LNHDA and CDR2 SQIVND (reference sequence). Trimming pared 5 bases from V and 0 bases from J, leaving 8 bases between. The CDR3 DNA reads TGTGCCAGTAGTCTCAGCTTTAGCAATCAGCCCCAGCATTTT. Protein sequence: CASSLSFSNQPQHF. Full variable domain (missing parts from reference TRBV19 and TRBJ1-5): DGGITQSPKYLFRKEGQNVTLSCEQNLNHDAMYWYRQDPGQGLRLIYYSQIVNDFQKGDIAEGYSVSREKKESFPLTVTSAQKNPTAFYLCASSLSFSNQPQHFGDGTRLSIL.

This clone was observed a single time. This chain joins TRBV5-1 and TRBJ1-2, with TRBD1 matching over 12 bases. The junction had 10 bases not matched to a gene; V was cut back by 3 bases and J by 1 base. The CDR3 loop spans 18 amino acids. In germline, CDR1 is SGHRS, CDR2 YFSETQ. The CDR3 nucleotides are TGCGCCAGCAGCTCGAGCTGGGACAGGGGGCCATTTAACTATGGCTACACCTTC. This translates into CASSSSWDRGPFNYGYTF.

The rearrangement joins TRBV6-1 to TRBJ2-7; 10 bases fit TRBD2. CDR3 length: 15 residues. V gave up 2 bases and J gave up 6 bases; unmatched junction bases: 7. CDR1 and CDR2 (germline): MNHNS, SASEGT. The CDR3 DNA is TGTGCCAGCAGTGAACCTCAGCGGGGGGGCCGCGAGCAGTACTTC. Residues: CASSEPQRGGREQYF.

The V and J genes are TRBV9 and TRBJ2-3, with 12 nucleotides matching TRBD2. CDR3 length equals 15 residues. The germline V gene has CDR1 SGDLS and CDR2 YYNGEE. The V gene end was trimmed by 4 bases and the J gene end by 6 bases; junction bases not matched to a gene: 6. This CDR3 is CASSSRTSGVDTQYF. CDR3 bases: TGTGCCAGCAGCTCACGGACTAGCGGGGTGGATACGCAGTATTTT.

This chain connects TRBV4-1 to TRBJ2-1, with 9 bases aligning to TRBD2. CDR3 size: 16 residues. Germline V lookup: CDR1 MGHRA, CDR2 YSYEKL. V shed 0 bases and J 2 bases; nucleotides not matched to a gene: 2. CDR3 loop: CASSQDQRGAYNEQFF. The CDR3 nucleotides read TGCGCCAGCAGCCAAGACCAGCGGGGGGCCTACAATGAGCAGTTCTTC.

V is TRBV7-9 and J is TRBJ1-2; the match to TRBD1 covers 8 bases. The CDR3 is 13 residues long. In germline, CDR1 is SEHNR, CDR2 FQNEAQ (reference sequence). The trim removed 4 bases at V and 4 bases at J, leaving 2 bases unmatched. The CDR3 reads CASSSGQGYGYTF. The CDR3 DNA follows: TGTGCCAGCAGCTCCGGACAGGGCTATGGCTACACCTTC. The full variable domain, with the rest looked up from reference TRBV7-9 and TRBJ1-2, is DTGVSQNPRHKITKRGQNVTFRCDPISEHNRLYWYRQTLGQGPEFLTYFQNEAQLEKSRLLSDRFSAERPKGSFSTLEIQRTEQGDSAMYLCASSSGQGYGYTFGSGTRLTVV.

The count of this clone is one. The V call is TRBV9, the J call TRBJ2-5; D may be TRBD2 (6 bases). CDR1 SGDLS and CDR2 YYNGEE come from the germline V gene. The CDR3 is 15 amino acids. V was clipped by 0 bases and J by 7 bases, with 16 bases between them. The CDR3 bases are TGTGCCAGCAGCGTAGGTCTGGCGGGGACGGGGACCCAGTACTTC. As protein: CASSVGLAGTGTQYF.

The rearrangement joins TRBV21-1 to TRBJ2-1; no check of the table's D call, TRBD1, against the DNA was made. TRBV21-1 is a known pseudogene. The CDR3 extends over 14 amino acids. CDR3 DNA sequence: TGTGCCAGCATCAGACAGGGGGCAGGCAATGAGCAGTTCTTC. Residues: CASIRQGAGNEQFF.

This clone was seen a few times. V gene TRBV5-3 combines with J gene TRBJ1-5; no firm D call. TRBV5-3 qualifies as an ORF whose function is uncertain. V was shortened by 4 bases and J by 2 bases, with 10 bases between the two germline ends. The CDR3 has 14 amino acids. The CDR3 nucleotides read TGTGCCAGAAGCCAGGCATGGGGCAATCAGCCCCAGCATTTT. Its translation is CARSQAWGNQPQHF.

The chain employs TRBV14 and TRBJ2-1, with D perhaps being TRBD1 or TRBD2 (5 bases each). V was clipped by 1 base and J by 4 bases, with 14 bases between them. Germline assignment: CDR1 SGHDN and CDR2 FVKESK. The CDR3 consists of 16 residues. This CDR3 is CASSQVNRGPYNEQFF. The CDR3 DNA sequence: TGTGCCAGCAGCCAAGTAAACCGGGGACCTTACAATGAGCAGTTCTTC.

The gene calls are TRBV5-1 and TRBJ1-1; D is undetermined. The germline V and J ends were trimmed by 0 bases and 1 base, with 7 bases remaining between them. Germline V gene data show CDR1 as SGHRS and CDR2 as YFSETQ. CDR3 length equals 14 residues. DNA of the CDR3: TGCGCCAGCAGCTTGGATACCACGAACACTGAAGCTTTCTTT. Translation: CASSLDTTNTEAFF.

This chain connects TRBV5-4 to TRBJ1-2; 7 bases are a match to TRBD1. Germline V lookup: CDR1 SGHNT, CDR2 YYREEE (reference sequence). Losses at the gene ends were 0 bases for V and 4 bases for J; bases not matched to a gene: 6. This CDR3 spans 15 amino acids. The CDR3 coding sequence is TGTGCCAGCAGCTTGGTAGGGGGCGGGAGCTATGGCTACACCTTC. Translated, it gives CASSLVGGGSYGYTF. Looking up the rest from reference TRBV5-4 and TRBJ1-2 gives the full variable domain: ETGVTQSPTHLIKTRGQQVTLRCSSQSGHNTVSWYQQALGQGPQFIFQYYREEENGRGNFPPRFSGLQFPNYSSELNVNALELDDSALYLCASSLVGGGSYGYTFGSGTRLTVV.

V gene TRBV7-3 combines with J gene TRBJ1-2, with 7 bases aligning to TRBD1. Unmatched junction bases numbered 3, after V lost 2 bases and J lost 3 bases. Germline CDR1 reads SGHTA; CDR2 reads FQGTGA. The CDR3 consists of 14 residues. The CDR3 DNA follows: TGTGCCAGCAGCTTAGCAGGGGGAGACTATGGCTACACCTTC. Protein product: CASSLAGGDYGYTF.